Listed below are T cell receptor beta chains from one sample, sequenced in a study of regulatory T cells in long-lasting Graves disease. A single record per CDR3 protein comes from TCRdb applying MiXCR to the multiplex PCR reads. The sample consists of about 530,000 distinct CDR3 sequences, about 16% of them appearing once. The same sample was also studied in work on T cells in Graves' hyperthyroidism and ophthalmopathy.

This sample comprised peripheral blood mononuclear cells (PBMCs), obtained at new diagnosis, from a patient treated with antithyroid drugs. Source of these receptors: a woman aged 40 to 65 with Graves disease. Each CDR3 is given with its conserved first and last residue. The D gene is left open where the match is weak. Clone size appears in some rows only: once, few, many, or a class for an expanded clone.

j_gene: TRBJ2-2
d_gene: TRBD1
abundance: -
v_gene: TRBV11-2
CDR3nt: TGCGCCAGCAGGACAGGGACTGCCGCGAACACCGGGGAGCTGTTTTTT
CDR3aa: CASRTGTAANTGELFF

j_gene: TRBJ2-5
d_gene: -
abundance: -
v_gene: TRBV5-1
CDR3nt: TGCGCCAGCAGCTTGAGTCGGGCGACTATCCAAGAGACCCAGTACTTC
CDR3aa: CASSLSRATIQETQYF

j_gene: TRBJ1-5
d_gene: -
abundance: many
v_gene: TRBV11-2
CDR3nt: TGTGCCATACTCAGGGAGGGTAGCAATCAGCCCCAGCATTTT
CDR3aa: CAILREGSNQPQHF

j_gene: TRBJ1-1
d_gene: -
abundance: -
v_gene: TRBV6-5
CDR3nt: TGTGCCAGCAGTTACGGTCGGCCCACTGAAGCTTTCTTT
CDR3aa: CASSYGRPTEAFF

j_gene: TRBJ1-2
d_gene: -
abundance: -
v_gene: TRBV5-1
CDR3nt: TGCGCCAGCAGCCCTGGGACTTATCGGGACTATGGCTACACCTTC
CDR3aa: CASSPGTYRDYGYTF

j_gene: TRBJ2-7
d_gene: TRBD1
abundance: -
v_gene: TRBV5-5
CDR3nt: TGTGCCAGCAGCTTACAGGGGGACTCCTACGAGCGGTACTTC
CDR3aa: CASSLQGDSYERYF

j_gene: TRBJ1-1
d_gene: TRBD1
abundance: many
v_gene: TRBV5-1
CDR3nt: TGCGCCAGCACCAAGAACTCTGGGACAGGAAACACTGAAGCTTTCTTT
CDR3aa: CASTKNSGTGNTEAFF

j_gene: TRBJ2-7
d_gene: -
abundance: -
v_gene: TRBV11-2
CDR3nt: TGCGCCAGCAGCCCCGTAGCCTCTAGGAGAGTCTCAATTTGGGAGCAGTACTTC
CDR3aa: CASSPVASRRVSIWEQYF

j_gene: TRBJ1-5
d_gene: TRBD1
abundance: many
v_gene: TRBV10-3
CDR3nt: TGTGCCATCAGTGTGGGGACAGGCAATCAGCCCCAGCATTTT
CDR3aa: CAISVGTGNQPQHF

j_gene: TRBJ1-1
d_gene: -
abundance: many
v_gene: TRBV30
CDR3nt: TGTGCCTGGAGTTCCGTGAACACTGAAGCTTTCTTT
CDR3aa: CAWSSVNTEAFF

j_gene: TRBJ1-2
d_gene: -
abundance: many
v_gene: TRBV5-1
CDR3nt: TGCGCCAGCAGCGGGGCGGCACATGGCTACACCTTC
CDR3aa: CASSGAAHGYTF